This T cell receptor beta chain is drawn from a study of blood T cells in healthy people across ages. A second PCR, run for about 7 to 11 cycles, used a sample-barcoded 5' primer plus a J-beta primer mix. TCRdb independently ran MiXCR on the 5' RACE reads; one entry per CDR3 protein. The sample shows around 790,000 distinct CDR3 sequences, approximately 44% of them seen only once. This clonotype has a handful of counts. What it recognizes is unknown. Looked up from germline, CDR1 is SGHKS and CDR2 is YYEKEE (reference sequence). CDR3 length equals 14 residues. V was pared by 5 bases and J by 3 bases, with 4 bases of the junction left unmatched. General observations from the study: The study could not conclusively compare naive and antigen-experienced cells, given its unsorted PBMCs. Fewer expanded clones and more diversity marked long-lived versus aged donors.

This sequence was found in a man between 60 and 70 years old in good health. The sequencing input was blood. The V gene is TRBV5-5, the J gene TRBJ1-4; TRBD1 matches at 7 bases. The CDR3 here is CASRPGTANEKLFF. The CDR3 nucleotides are TGTGCCAGCAGACCCGGGACAGCTAATGAAAAACTGTTTTTT.